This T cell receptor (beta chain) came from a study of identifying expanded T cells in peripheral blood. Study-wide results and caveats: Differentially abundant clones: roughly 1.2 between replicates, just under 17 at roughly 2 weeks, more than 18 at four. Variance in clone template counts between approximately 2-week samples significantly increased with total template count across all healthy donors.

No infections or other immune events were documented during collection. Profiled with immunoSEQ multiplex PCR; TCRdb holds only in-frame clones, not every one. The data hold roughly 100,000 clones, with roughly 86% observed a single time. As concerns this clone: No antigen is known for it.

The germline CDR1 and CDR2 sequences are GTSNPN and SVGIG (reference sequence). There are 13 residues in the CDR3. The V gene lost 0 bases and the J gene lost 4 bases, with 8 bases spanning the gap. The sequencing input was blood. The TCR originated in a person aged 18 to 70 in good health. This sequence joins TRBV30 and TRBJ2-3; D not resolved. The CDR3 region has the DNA TGTGCCTGGAGTGTCGGGCAACCAGATACGCAGTATTTT. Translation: CAWSVGQPDTQYF.